The 6 T cell receptor beta chains reported below all come from one sample, sequenced in a study of response to subunit inactivated influenza vaccine. MiXCR, applied by TCRdb to the RT-PCR reads, yields one record per CDR3 protein. This table holds around 750,000 distinct CDR3 sequences, 20% to 25% found once. This specimen consisted of PBMCs from blood, obtained about 5 days after vaccination. Receptors were obtained from a man aged 50 to 60 who received an inactivated influenza vaccine.

J is TRBJ2-1 and V is TRBV12-3 or TRBV12-4; D gene unclear. The CDR3 covers 12 residues. Trimming cost V 10 bases and J 5 bases, with 12 bases left between them. CDR3 in DNA: TGTGCCACCTCATTCCTTAACAATGAGCAGTTCTTC. Translating gives CATSFLNNEQFF.

The chain employs TRBV15 and TRBJ2-6; no clear D gene. The V end was cut by 5 bases, the J end by 4 bases, with 0 bases between. Germline CDR1 LNHNV, CDR2 YYDKDF (reference sequence). The CDR3 runs to 11 residues. The chain's CDR3 is CATSGANVLTF. The CDR3 bases are TGTGCCACCAGCGGGGCCAACGTCCTGACTTTC.

This clonotype was detected a few times. The rearrangement uses TRBV28 and TRBJ2-7; D is undetermined. The CDR3 sequence is 12 residues long. Trimming removed 6 bases at V and 5 bases at J, with 11 bases between. Per the germline V gene, CDR1 is MDHEN and CDR2 is SYDVKM. CDR3 nucleotides: TGTGCCAGCAGCTCCGAGGTCCACGAGCAGTACTTC. Amino acid sequence: CASSSEVHEQYF.

The genes are TRBV12-3 or TRBV12-4 and TRBJ2-7; D ambiguous. Trimming cost V 0 bases and J 10 bases, with 10 bases left between them. The CDR3 has 12 amino acids. The CDR3 loop reads CASSLAARSQYF. CDR3 sequence (DNA): TGTGCCAGCAGTTTAGCGGCGAGGAGTCAGTACTTC.

This clonotype was recorded a few times. The rearrangement joins TRBV5-1 to TRBJ2-4; D is perhaps TRBD1 (5 bases). Germline V lookup: CDR1 SGHRS, CDR2 YFSETQ. Trimming cost V 3 bases and J 4 bases, with 14 bases left between them. The CDR3 is made up of 15 amino acids. The CDR3 DNA sequence: TGCGCCAGCAGCTGGGGCCCGGGTCCTAAAAACATTCAGTACTTC. Protein sequence: CASSWGPGPKNIQYF.

CDR3 coding DNA: TGTGCCAGCAGTTACTCGAACGGGCCGCAAGAGACCCAGTACTTC. This sequence encodes CASSYSNGPQETQYF. The V and J genes are TRBV6-5 and TRBJ2-5; D not resolved. V was trimmed by 0 bases and J by 2 bases, leaving 10 bases between them. Germline CDR1 is MNHEY and CDR2 is SVGAGI. This CDR3 is built from 15 residues.